Listed below are T cell receptor beta chains from one sample, sequenced in a study of blood T cell repertoires in COVID-19. Here immunoSEQ multiplex PCR was the method, and the copy in TCRdb shows in-frame clones only, minus some. The sample yields about 280,000 clones, roughly 90% seen once. The sample comprised peripheral blood. The source of these receptors is a woman in her 30s with COVID-19, enrolled during active disease. Both conserved end residues are trimmed from each CDR3. Clone size is shown for a subset of rows, as once, few, many or a class of expanded clone.

-	TRBV27	TRBJ1-1	ASSTENTEAF
few	TRBV30	TRBJ1-3	AWSVSRAGGNTIY
-	TRBV13	TRBJ2-5	ASSYNWEEAETQY
few	TRBV7-9	TRBJ2-1	ASSLVSGYYNEQF
-	TRBV5-1	TRBJ1-1	ASTRGDPGWTEAF
-	TRBV19	TRBJ2-3	ASMGAAGYPDTQY
-	TRBV7-9	TRBJ2-1	ASSLGPGLAGRGGQF
-	TRBV6-6	TRBJ1-2	ASNRDRHGYT
-	TRBV9	TRBJ2-3	ASSVGQGAQY
-	TRBV15	TRBJ2-1	ATSSEMTSGREEQF
-	TRBV24-1	TRBJ1-5	ATRIQGDQPQH
-	TRBV20-1	TRBJ2-4	SARDKRGPY
-	TRBV3-1/TRBV3-2	TRBJ2-7	ASSQGARTGDEQY
-	TRBV7-6	TRBJ2-1	ASSWPWQGADNEQF
-	TRBV28	TRBJ1-2	ASSLGQGGFNYGYT
-	TRBV6-6	TRBJ1-5	ASSYSRQGINQPQH
-	TRBV7-3	TRBJ2-3	ASSLSNSPSGRLD
-	TRBV7-2	TRBJ1-3	ASSFTGGKGNTIY
-	TRBV7-9	TRBJ2-5	ASSLPGQGKETQY
-	TRBV7-2	TRBJ1-1	ASSLRAEAF
-	TRBV21-1	TRBJ2-1	ASSKPLAGGRTEQF
-	TRBV12-3/TRBV12-4	TRBJ1-2	ASSKDNNYGYT
-	TRBV20-1	TRBJ2-1	SASETGTTFDEQF
-	TRBV10-3	TRBJ2-5	ATSRGNRETQY
once	TRBV18	TRBJ2-7	ASSLPSGQGSPEQY
-	TRBV15	TRBJ2-5	ATSREGTGVETQY
-	TRBV11-1	TRBJ2-7	ASSLEFAYEQY
-	TRBV27	TRBJ2-5	ASSLSRLQETQY
-	TRBV9	TRBJ2-7	ASSVDHRGLGEQY
-	TRBV28	TRBJ2-1	ASSLWEGLYEQF
-	TRBV11-2	TRBJ2-1	ASSSAGAEQF
-	TRBV5-1	TRBJ2-2	ASSWRAGEGAGELF
-	TRBV10-3	TRBJ2-1	AISPRQMSSYNEQF
-	TRBV3-1/TRBV3-2	TRBJ2-7	ASAGARREQY
-	TRBV19	TRBJ1-5	ASRPTGGNQPQH
-	TRBV5-4	TRBJ1-1	ASSLELTEAF
once	TRBV9	TRBJ2-7	ASSDGTYEQY
-	TRBV28	TRBJ1-6	ASSFVAGNNSPLH
-	TRBV7-2	TRBJ2-7	ASSYTTDGEQY
-	TRBV6-5	TRBJ1-3	ASSRTDSGNTIY
-	TRBV7-2	TRBJ1-5	ASSRGTAQSQPQH
once	TRBV7-2	TRBJ2-1	ASSLSSRIPNEQF
-	TRBV4-1	TRBJ1-1	ASSPGLPTEAF
-	TRBV23-1	TRBJ1-1	ATNRRGTTEAF
-	TRBV4-2	TRBJ1-5	ASNDNLGNQPQH
-	TRBV6-5	TRBJ2-7	ASRGTHSYEQY
-	TRBV7-9	TRBJ2-2	ASSLAGGQGYTGELF
-	TRBV5-1	TRBJ2-1	ASSLPGGAYNEQF
-	TRBV28	TRBJ1-2	ASSLGQGESYGYT
-	TRBV4-2	TRBJ2-7	ASSPRLAYEQY
-	TRBV18	TRBJ1-1	ASSPQSGEAF
-	TRBV6-5	TRBJ2-7	ASSWRGSGEQY
-	TRBV7-9	TRBJ1-1	ASSTTEMNTEAF